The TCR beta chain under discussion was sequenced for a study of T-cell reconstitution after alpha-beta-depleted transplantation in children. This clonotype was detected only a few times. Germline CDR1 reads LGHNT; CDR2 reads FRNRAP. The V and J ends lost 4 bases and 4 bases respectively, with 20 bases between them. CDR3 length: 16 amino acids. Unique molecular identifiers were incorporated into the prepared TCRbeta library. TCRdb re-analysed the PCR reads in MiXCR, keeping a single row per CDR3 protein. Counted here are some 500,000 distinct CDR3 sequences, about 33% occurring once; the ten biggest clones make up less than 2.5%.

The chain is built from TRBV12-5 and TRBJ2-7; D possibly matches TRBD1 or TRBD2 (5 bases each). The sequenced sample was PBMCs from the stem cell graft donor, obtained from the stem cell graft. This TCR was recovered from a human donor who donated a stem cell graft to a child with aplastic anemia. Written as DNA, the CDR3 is TGTGCTAGTGGTTCTACCCCTGAGGGGCGAAAATACGAGCAGTACTTC. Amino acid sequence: CASGSTPEGRKYEQYF. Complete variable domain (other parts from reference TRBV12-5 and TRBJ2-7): DARVTQTPRHKVTEMGQEVTMRCQPILGHNTVFWYRQTMMQGLELLAYFRNRAPLDDSGMPKDRFSAEMPDATLATLKIQPSEPRDSAVYFCASGSTPEGRKYEQYFGPGTRLTVT.